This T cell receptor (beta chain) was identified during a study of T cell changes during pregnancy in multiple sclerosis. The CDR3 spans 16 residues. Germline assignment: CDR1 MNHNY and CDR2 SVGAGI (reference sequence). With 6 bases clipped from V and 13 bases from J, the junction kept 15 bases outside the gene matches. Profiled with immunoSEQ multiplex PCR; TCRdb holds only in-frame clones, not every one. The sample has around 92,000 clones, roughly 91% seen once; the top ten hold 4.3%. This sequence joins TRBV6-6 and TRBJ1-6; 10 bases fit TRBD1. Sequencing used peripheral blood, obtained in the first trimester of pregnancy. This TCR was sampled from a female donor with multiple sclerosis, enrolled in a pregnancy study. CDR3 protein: CASSPPTGQGTLPLHF. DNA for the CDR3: TGTGCCAGCAGCCCCCCTACGGGACAGGGGACCCTCCCCCTCCACTTT.